This TCR beta chain was profiled in a study of T cells in Graves' hyperthyroidism and ophthalmopathy. General study findings and limits: A model of 13 V-J features distinguished ophthalmopathy from stable hyperthyroidism.

The table lists this clonotype with many counts. Its specificity is unknown. Germline V CDR1 and CDR2: LGHDT, YNNKEL (reference sequence). V lost 6 bases, J lost 0 bases, and 7 bases stayed unmatched. The CDR3 extends over 15 amino acids. Amplification yielded TCR beta CDR3 regions, with RNA transcripts as the source. HTBI primers were employed in a first-round RT-PCR of the TCR CDR3. TCRdb re-called the multiplex PCR reads through MiXCR, storing one row per CDR3 protein. The sample yields 730,000 or so distinct CDR3 sequences, approximately 19% seen once. Uncontrolled infection, other autoimmune disease, pregnancy or lactation led to exclusion. Initially, at the first diagnosis of hyperthyroidism and before any ophthalmopathy symptoms, blood was sampled.

Sequenced sample: blood. The TCR was taken from a woman between 50 and 59 years old with Graves' hyperthyroidism that later progressed to Graves' ophthalmopathy. This chain connects TRBV3-1 to TRBJ1-2; 7 nucleotides line up with TRBD1. CDR3 amino acids: CASSRGTATNYGYTF. The CDR3 nucleotides read TGTGCCAGCAGTCGTGGGACAGCTACTAACTATGGCTACACCTTC.